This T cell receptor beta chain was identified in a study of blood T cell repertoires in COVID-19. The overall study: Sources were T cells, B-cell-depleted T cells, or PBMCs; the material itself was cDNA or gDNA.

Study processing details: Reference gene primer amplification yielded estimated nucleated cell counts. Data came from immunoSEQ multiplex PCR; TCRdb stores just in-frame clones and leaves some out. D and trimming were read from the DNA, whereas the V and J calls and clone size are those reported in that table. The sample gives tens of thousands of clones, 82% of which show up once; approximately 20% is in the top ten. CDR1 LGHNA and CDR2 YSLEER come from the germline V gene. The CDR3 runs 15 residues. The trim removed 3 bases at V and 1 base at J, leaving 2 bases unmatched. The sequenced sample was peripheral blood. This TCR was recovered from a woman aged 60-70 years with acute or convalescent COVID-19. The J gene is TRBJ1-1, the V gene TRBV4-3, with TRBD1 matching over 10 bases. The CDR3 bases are TGCGCCAGCAGCCAGTGGACAGGGGGGAACACTGAAGCTTTCTTT. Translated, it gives CASSQWTGGNTEAFF.